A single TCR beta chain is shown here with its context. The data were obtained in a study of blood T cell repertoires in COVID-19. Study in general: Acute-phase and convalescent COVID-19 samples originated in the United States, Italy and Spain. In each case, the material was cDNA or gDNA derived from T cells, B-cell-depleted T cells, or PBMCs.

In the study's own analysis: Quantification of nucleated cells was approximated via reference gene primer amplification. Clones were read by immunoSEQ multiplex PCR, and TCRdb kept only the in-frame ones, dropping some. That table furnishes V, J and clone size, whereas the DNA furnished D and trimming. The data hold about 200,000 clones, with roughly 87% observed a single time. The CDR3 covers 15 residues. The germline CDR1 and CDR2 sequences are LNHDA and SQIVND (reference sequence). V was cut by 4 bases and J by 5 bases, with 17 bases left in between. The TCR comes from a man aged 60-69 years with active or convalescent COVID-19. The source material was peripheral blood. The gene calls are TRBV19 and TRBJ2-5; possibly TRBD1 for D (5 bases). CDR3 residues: CASSTPRTGPETQYF. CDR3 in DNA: TGTGCCAGTAGTACGCCAAGAACAGGACCTGAGACCCAGTACTTC.